This is a list of T cell receptor beta chains from one sample in a study of CD8 T cells in Susac syndrome. TCRdb re-called the immunoSEQ multiplex PCR reads through MiXCR, storing one row per CDR3 protein. The repertoire holds about 190,000 distinct CDR3 sequences, approximately 95% seen once, with about 0.15% in the top ten. The sequenced sample consisted of CD8+ T cells from PBMCs. The receptors originated from a human donor with Susac syndrome. CDR3s include the opening cysteine and the closing phenylalanine or tryptophan. D genes are given only for firm matches. Size tells how often a clone was seen (once, few, many) or the class of an expanded clone, and some rows leave it out.

J gene: TRBJ2-3; clone size: .; D gene: .; V gene: TRBV28; CDR3 DNA: TGTGCCAGCATCGTGGGACCGAACACAGATACGCAGTATTTT; CDR3 protein: CASIVGPNTDTQYF
J gene: TRBJ1-4; clone size: .; D gene: .; V gene: TRBV28; CDR3 DNA: TGTGCCAGCAGTTTTCTGGCGAATGAAAAACTGTTTTTT; CDR3 protein: CASSFLANEKLFF
J gene: TRBJ2-7; clone size: .; D gene: .; V gene: TRBV19; CDR3 DNA: TGTGCCAGTAGTCCACGTTCCGGGGGAGCCTACGAGCAGTACTTC; CDR3 protein: CASSPRSGGAYEQYF
J gene: TRBJ2-1; clone size: .; D gene: .; V gene: TRBV19; CDR3 DNA: TGTGCCAGTAGTCCCCGAGGCGAGGGTGAGCAGTTCTTC; CDR3 protein: CASSPRGEGEQFF
J gene: TRBJ1-2; clone size: .; D gene: .; V gene: TRBV25-1; CDR3 DNA: TGTGCCACCCAAAAATCCGTCTATGGCTACACCTTC; CDR3 protein: CATQKSVYGYTF
J gene: TRBJ1-2; clone size: .; D gene: .; V gene: TRBV7-9; CDR3 DNA: TGTGCCAGCAGCTTAGCGGAGCTACTGTTCCATGGCTACACCTTC; CDR3 protein: CASSLAELLFHGYTF
J gene: TRBJ1-5; clone size: .; D gene: TRBD1; V gene: TRBV28; CDR3 DNA: TGTGCCAGCAGTTCCCCCGGGACAGGGGGAGGTCAGCCCCAGCATTTT; CDR3 protein: CASSSPGTGGGQPQHF
J gene: TRBJ2-1; clone size: .; D gene: TRBD2; V gene: TRBV7-2; CDR3 DNA: TGTGCCAGCAGCGAGACTAGCGGGGGATTCAATGAGCAGTTCTTC; CDR3 protein: CASSETSGGFNEQFF
J gene: TRBJ2-1; clone size: .; D gene: TRBD2; V gene: TRBV7-8; CDR3 DNA: TGTGCCAGCAGCTTAGTACCGGGGGGGCCCAATGAGCAGTTCTTC; CDR3 protein: CASSLVPGGPNEQFF
J gene: TRBJ2-7; clone size: .; D gene: .; V gene: TRBV29-1; CDR3 DNA: TGCAGCGTTTCGGACTACGAGCAGTACTTC; CDR3 protein: CSVSDYEQYF
J gene: TRBJ2-5; clone size: .; D gene: TRBD2; V gene: TRBV3-1; CDR3 DNA: TGTGCCAGCAGCCAGGGACTAGCGGTCCAAGAGACCCAGTACTTC; CDR3 protein: CASSQGLAVQETQYF
J gene: TRBJ2-7; clone size: .; D gene: TRBD2; V gene: TRBV15; CDR3 DNA: TGTGCCACCAGCTCGGGGGGGGGTTCCTACGAGCAGTACTTC; CDR3 protein: CATSSGGGSYEQYF
J gene: TRBJ2-2; clone size: .; D gene: .; V gene: TRBV7-3; CDR3 DNA: TGTGCCAGCAGCCCCGAGGGCTTCCTTGGCGGGGAGCTGTTTTTT; CDR3 protein: CASSPEGFLGGELFF
J gene: TRBJ2-1; clone size: .; D gene: TRBD2; V gene: TRBV5-6; CDR3 DNA: TGTGCCAGCACGAGGGACGGGAGGAGCTCCTACAATGAGCAGTTCTTC; CDR3 protein: CASTRDGRSSYNEQFF
J gene: TRBJ2-2; clone size: .; D gene: TRBD1; V gene: TRBV7-8; CDR3 DNA: TGTGCCAGCAGCAGGGGGCGGACAGGTGTAGTTGAGCTGTTTTTT; CDR3 protein: CASSRGRTGVVELFF
J gene: TRBJ1-5; clone size: medium-sized; D gene: .; V gene: TRBV27; CDR3 DNA: TGTGCCAGCAGTTTAGGTAGCAATCAGCCCCAGCATTTT; CDR3 protein: CASSLGSNQPQHF
J gene: TRBJ1-2; clone size: .; D gene: .; V gene: TRBV12-3/TRBV12-4; CDR3 DNA: TGTGCCAGCAGCCCCCCGTTGCCAGATTCTAACTATGGCTACACCTTC; CDR3 protein: CASSPPLPDSNYGYTF
J gene: TRBJ2-1; clone size: .; D gene: .; V gene: TRBV20-1; CDR3 DNA: TGCAGTGCTCCCCCGGGCAGGCCTTTCGGTGAGCAGTTCTTC; CDR3 protein: CSAPPGRPFGEQFF
J gene: TRBJ2-7; clone size: .; D gene: .; V gene: TRBV27; CDR3 DNA: TGTGCCAGCAGTTTGAGGGGGAACGAGCAGTACTTC; CDR3 protein: CASSLRGNEQYF
J gene: TRBJ1-1; clone size: .; D gene: .; V gene: TRBV7-9; CDR3 DNA: TGTGCCAGCAGCCACAATCCTAGGGAGGCGAACACTGAAGCTTTCTTT; CDR3 protein: CASSHNPREANTEAFF
J gene: TRBJ2-3; clone size: .; D gene: .; V gene: TRBV11-2; CDR3 DNA: TGTGCCAGCAGCCTCGGGGGGCCAGATACGCAGTATTTT; CDR3 protein: CASSLGGPDTQYF
J gene: TRBJ1-2; clone size: .; D gene: TRBD1; V gene: TRBV20-1; CDR3 DNA: TGCAGTGCTAGATTACCCGGGACAGGGTCCGGTAACTATGGCTACACCTTC; CDR3 protein: CSARLPGTGSGNYGYTF
J gene: TRBJ2-3; clone size: .; D gene: .; V gene: TRBV6-2/TRBV6-3; CDR3 DNA: TGTGCCAGCAGTTACTCGGACAGCTTAAACACAGATACGCAGTATTTT; CDR3 protein: CASSYSDSLNTDTQYF
J gene: TRBJ2-5; clone size: .; D gene: .; V gene: TRBV7-6; CDR3 DNA: TGTGCCAGCAGCTTAGAGGTCGCCCAAGAGACCCAGTACTTC; CDR3 protein: CASSLEVAQETQYF
J gene: TRBJ1-2; clone size: .; D gene: .; V gene: TRBV9; CDR3 DNA: TGTGCCAGCAGCGGGGGACGATATGGCTACACCTTC; CDR3 protein: CASSGGRYGYTF
J gene: TRBJ2-5; clone size: .; D gene: .; V gene: TRBV7-3; CDR3 DNA: TGTGCCAGCGGTGTAGCCCGCAGCGAGACCCAGTACTTC; CDR3 protein: CASGVARSETQYF
J gene: TRBJ1-2; clone size: .; D gene: .; V gene: TRBV20-1; CDR3 DNA: TGCAGTGCTAGAGATACAGGGAACTATGGCTACACCTTC; CDR3 protein: CSARDTGNYGYTF
J gene: TRBJ2-1; clone size: .; D gene: .; V gene: TRBV28; CDR3 DNA: TGTGCCAGCAGTTTTGGGGGTTTAAATGAGCAGTTCTTC; CDR3 protein: CASSFGGLNEQFF
J gene: TRBJ2-3; clone size: .; D gene: TRBD2; V gene: TRBV20-1; CDR3 DNA: TGCAGTGCTAGAGATTTGGCTAGCGGGAGGCCGGACGGAGATACGCAGTATTTT; CDR3 protein: CSARDLASGRPDGDTQYF
J gene: TRBJ1-2; clone size: .; D gene: .; V gene: TRBV20-1; CDR3 DNA: TGCAGTGCTAGAGGCTATGGCTACACCTTC; CDR3 protein: CSARGYGYTF
J gene: TRBJ2-3; clone size: .; D gene: .; V gene: TRBV3-1; CDR3 DNA: TGTGCCAGCAGCACCTTCAACGGTGGGGCCGCAGATACGCAGTATTTT; CDR3 protein: CASSTFNGGAADTQYF
J gene: TRBJ2-3; clone size: .; D gene: .; V gene: TRBV24-1; CDR3 DNA: TGTGCCACCAGGACAGATTCAGATACGCAGTATTTT; CDR3 protein: CATRTDSDTQYF
J gene: TRBJ2-1; clone size: .; D gene: .; V gene: TRBV3-1; CDR3 DNA: TGTGCCAGCAGCTTAACCGGCTACTACAATGAGCAGTTCTTC; CDR3 protein: CASSLTGYYNEQFF
J gene: TRBJ2-2; clone size: .; D gene: TRBD2; V gene: TRBV9; CDR3 DNA: TGTGCCAGCAGCGTACCTAGCGGGAGGGCCGACACCGGGGAGCTGTTTTTT; CDR3 protein: CASSVPSGRADTGELFF
J gene: TRBJ2-5; clone size: .; D gene: .; V gene: TRBV12-3/TRBV12-4; CDR3 DNA: TGTGCCAGCACTCACTTAGCGGAAGAGACCCAGTACTTC; CDR3 protein: CASTHLAEETQYF
J gene: TRBJ2-7; clone size: .; D gene: TRBD2; V gene: TRBV9; CDR3 DNA: TGTGCCAGCAGCCTCGCACTAGCGGACACCTACGAGCAGTACTTC; CDR3 protein: CASSLALADTYEQYF
J gene: TRBJ1-5; clone size: .; D gene: .; V gene: TRBV5-6; CDR3 DNA: TGTGCCAGCAGCCTGGGGTTCCAGCCCCAGCATTTT; CDR3 protein: CASSLGFQPQHF
J gene: TRBJ1-6; clone size: once; D gene: TRBD1; V gene: TRBV7-2; CDR3 DNA: TGTGCCAGCAGCTCGGGACAGTGGGGTTCACCCCTCCACTTT; CDR3 protein: CASSSGQWGSPLHF
J gene: TRBJ2-5; clone size: few; D gene: TRBD1; V gene: TRBV6-1; CDR3 DNA: TGTGCCAGCAGGGGACAGAGTTTTGCAGGAGAGACCCAGTACTTC; CDR3 protein: CASRGQSFAGETQYF
J gene: TRBJ2-7; clone size: .; D gene: .; V gene: TRBV11-2; CDR3 DNA: TGTGCCAGCAGCTTAGGAGCCGAGGGGTACGAGCAGTACTTC; CDR3 protein: CASSLGAEGYEQYF
J gene: TRBJ2-1; clone size: .; D gene: .; V gene: TRBV11-2; CDR3 DNA: TGTGCCAGCAGCTCCTATTTGGGAGTACTCAATGAGCAGTTCTTC; CDR3 protein: CASSSYLGVLNEQFF
J gene: TRBJ2-5; clone size: .; D gene: TRBD2; V gene: TRBV3-1; CDR3 DNA: TGTGCCAGCAGCCACGGACTAGCGGGGGGGGACCGGGAGACCCAGTACTTC; CDR3 protein: CASSHGLAGGDRETQYF
J gene: TRBJ2-1; clone size: few; D gene: .; V gene: TRBV5-6; CDR3 DNA: TGTGCCAGCAGCTTGGCAGTGTTTTCGTACAATGAGCAGTTCTTC; CDR3 protein: CASSLAVFSYNEQFF
J gene: TRBJ2-7; clone size: .; D gene: TRBD1; V gene: TRBV9; CDR3 DNA: TGTGCCAGCAGCATGGACAGGGGATCAGGAGAGCAGTACTTC; CDR3 protein: CASSMDRGSGEQYF
J gene: TRBJ2-3; clone size: .; D gene: .; V gene: TRBV3-1; CDR3 DNA: TGTGCCAGCAGCCAAGTAGGCGGATCAATCACAGATACGCAGTATTTT; CDR3 protein: CASSQVGGSITDTQYF
J gene: TRBJ1-5; clone size: .; D gene: TRBD1; V gene: TRBV19; CDR3 DNA: TGTGCCAGTAGCGCTCACAGGGGGCAAGATCAGCCCCAGCATTTT; CDR3 protein: CASSAHRGQDQPQHF
J gene: TRBJ1-2; clone size: .; D gene: .; V gene: TRBV29-1; CDR3 DNA: TGCAGCGTTGTTTTGGGGAACCTTAACTATGGCTACACCTTC; CDR3 protein: CSVVLGNLNYGYTF
J gene: TRBJ2-7; clone size: .; D gene: .; V gene: TRBV4-1; CDR3 DNA: TGCGCCAGCAGCCAAACAACGGGGGACTCCTACGAGCAGTACTTC; CDR3 protein: CASSQTTGDSYEQYF
J gene: TRBJ2-7; clone size: .; D gene: .; V gene: TRBV11-2; CDR3 DNA: TGTGCCAGCCATCGGACAGTCAGTCCCTACGAGCAGTACTTC; CDR3 protein: CASHRTVSPYEQYF
J gene: TRBJ2-2; clone size: .; D gene: .; V gene: TRBV19; CDR3 DNA: TGTGCCAGTAGAGAGGGTTCAGGAAACACCGGGGAGCTGTTTTTT; CDR3 protein: CASREGSGNTGELFF
J gene: TRBJ2-7; clone size: .; D gene: .; V gene: TRBV9; CDR3 DNA: TGTGCCAGCAGCGCAGATTTCATCCGGGACGAGCAGTACTTC; CDR3 protein: CASSADFIRDEQYF
J gene: TRBJ2-3; clone size: .; D gene: .; V gene: TRBV27; CDR3 DNA: TGTGCCAGCAGTAGGCAGCTAATCACAGATACGCAGTATTTT; CDR3 protein: CASSRQLITDTQYF